Following are 24 T cell receptor beta chains from one sample sequenced in a study of human T cells and chemical hapten exposure. The treatment: therapeutic diphenylcyclopropenone sensitization with weekly scalp DPC. Unique molecular identifiers were attached to individual cDNA molecules during library preparation. Each CDR3 protein is one row after TCRdb ran MiXCR on the reads. This table holds about 2,600 distinct CDR3 sequences, approximately 45% found once. Here the sequenced sample was whole blood, taken before DPC sensitization or 2, 6, or about 24 weeks after (not recorded which). The receptors stem from an adult with alopecia areata. Some clones in this sample may be carry-over from other donors' samples. This table probably holds off-target reads from a library built for another chain.

The chain carries TRBV9 and TRBJ2-3; D not resolved. The V gene's germline CDR1 is SGDLS and CDR2 YYNGEE. The CDR3 covers 11 residues. V was pared by 3 bases and J by 5 bases, with 4 bases between. The DNA for the CDR3 is TGTGCCAGCAGCGCCAGAGATACGCAGTATTTT. This encodes CASSARDTQYF.

This clonotype occurred a few times. The chain links TRBV5-4 to TRBJ2-7; either TRBD1 or TRBD2 may supply D (6 bases each). Germline assignment: CDR1 SGHNT and CDR2 YYREEE (reference sequence). V was cut by 2 bases and J by 7 bases, with 19 bases left in between. This CDR3 region has 15 residues. The CDR3 region has the DNA TGTGCCAGCAGCTTAGGACAAGGGGGGACGAGGGAGCAGTACTTC. Protein sequence: CASSLGQGGTREQYF.

The chain employs TRBV4-1 and TRBJ2-1; D is ambiguous. Germline V gene lookup returns CDR1 MGHRA and CDR2 YSYEKL. The CDR3 is made up of 16 amino acids. Trimming shortened V by 0 bases and J by 0 bases, and 9 bases separated the two germline ends. The CDR3: CASSQDPRSSYNEQFF. The CDR3 DNA reads TGCGCCAGCAGCCAAGATCCTCGAAGCTCCTACAATGAGCAGTTCTTC.

The chain has TRBV18 and TRBJ2-5, with TRBD2 matching 10 bases. CDR3 size: 16 residues. J was trimmed by 1 base and V by 2 bases; bases with no gene match: 4. The germline V gene has CDR1 KGHSH and CDR2 LQKENI. The chain's CDR3 is CASSPSPSGSQETQYF. CDR3 bases: TGTGCCAGCTCACCAAGCCCTAGCGGGAGCCAAGAGACCCAGTACTTC. Supplemented by reference TRBV18 and TRBJ2-5, the full variable domain reads NAGVMQNPRHLVRRRGQEARLRCSPMKGHSHVYWYRQLPEEGLKFMVYLQKENIIDESGMPKERFSAEFPKEGPSILRIQQVVRGDSAAYFCASSPSPSGSQETQYFGPGTRLLVL.

There are a few counts of this clonotype. This sequence joins TRBV6-2 or TRBV6-3 and TRBJ2-7, with D perhaps matching TRBD2 (5 bases). This CDR3 spans 14 amino acids. Germline V gene data show CDR1 as MNHEY and CDR2 as SVGEGT. V was cut by 5 bases and J by 6 bases, with 17 bases left in between. The CDR3: CASSRPDWSGEQYF. The CDR3 DNA sequence: TGTGCCAGCAGTCGACCGGACTGGTCCGGCGAGCAGTACTTC.

The gene calls are TRBV29-1 and TRBJ2-2; 13 bases line up with TRBD2. CDR3 length equals 17 residues. After removal of 7 bases from V and 0 bases from J, the junction contained 8 bases not matched to a gene. Per germline, CDR1 SQVTM and CDR2 ANQGSEA. CDR3 amino acids: CSATWTSGRPNTGELFF. CDR3 nucleotides: TGCAGCGCAACATGGACTAGCGGGAGACCGAACACCGGGGAGCTGTTTTTT.

The rearrangement links TRBV29-1 to TRBJ2-1; D possibly corresponds to TRBD2 (5 bases). Looked up from germline, CDR1 is SQVTM and CDR2 is ANQGSEA. This CDR3 has 13 amino acids. Trimming took 3 bases from V and 3 from J, leaving 9 bases between them. The CDR3 nucleotides are TGCAGCGTTGATCGGGGTATCTACAATGAGCAGTTCTTC. It specifies CSVDRGIYNEQFF.

The CDR3 nucleotides are TGCAGCGCGACCCCTCGGGGGGCTTCGACTGAAGCTTTCTTT. It is translated as CSATPRGASTEAFF. V and J are TRBV29-1 and TRBJ1-1; D might be TRBD1 (6 bases). Germline V gene sequence: CDR1 SQVTM, CDR2 ANQGSEA. This CDR3 contains 14 residues. V gave up 7 bases and J gave up 5 bases, with 20 bases separating them.

This clonotype was seen a few times. V usage is TRBV20-1 and J usage is TRBJ2-3; D gene ambiguous. CDR3 size: 13 residues. Germline values: CDR1 DFQATT, CDR2 SNEGSKA (reference sequence). Trimming left V 1 base short and J 2 bases short, with 7 bases between. CDR3 sequence: CSARATTTDTQYF. CDR3 DNA: TGCAGTGCTAGAGCGACCACCACAGATACGCAGTATTTT.

This clonotype was found a few times. The chain joins TRBV11-2 to TRBJ2-3, with 7 nucleotides matching TRBD2. The CDR3 totals 16 residues. The germline CDR1 and CDR2 sequences are SGHAT and FQNNGV. Trimming at V came to 2 bases and at J to 1 base, leaving 6 bases not matched to a gene. CDR3 bases: TGTGCCAGCAGCTTATGGGCGGGAGTTGGCACAGATACGCAGTATTTT. It is translated as CASSLWAGVGTDTQYF.

This chain joins TRBV4-3 and TRBJ2-3; D ambiguous. The CDR3 is 13 residues long. Trimming removed 4 bases at V and 5 bases at J, with 10 bases between. Germline V gives CDR1 LGHNA, CDR2 YSLEER. CDR3 amino acids: CASSPRPGDTQYF. The CDR3 coding sequence is TGCGCCAGCAGCCCCCGCCCTGGAGATACGCAGTATTTT.

There are a few counts of this clonotype. J is TRBJ2-6 and V is TRBV7-9; 10 bases map to TRBD2. The CDR3 spans 19 residues. Trimming removed 2 bases from V and 0 bases from J; junction bases left unmatched: 7. CDR1 is SEHNR, CDR2 FQNEAQ, per germline (reference sequence). The CDR3 spells CASSLHRLAGPSGANVLTF. CDR3 bases: TGTGCCAGCAGCTTACACCGACTAGCGGGCCCCTCTGGGGCCAACGTCCTGACTTTC.

V is TRBV7-9 and J is TRBJ2-3; 8 bases are shared with TRBD2. Germline-derived CDR1 and CDR2 are SEHNR and FQNEAQ (reference sequence). The CDR3 has 14 residues. V trimming: 11 bases; J trimming: 2 bases; junction bases outside the gene matches: 9. DNA of the CDR3: TGTGCCGCCACACCGGGACTAGACACAGATACGCAGTATTTT. It yields the protein CAATPGLDTDTQYF.

J is TRBJ2-1 and V is TRBV4-3, with 13 bases fitting TRBD2. V lost 2 bases and J lost 6; bases outside the gene matches: 10. CDR3 length: 18 amino acids. Germline CDR1 reads LGHNA; CDR2 reads YSLEER. CDR3 DNA: TGCGCCAGCAGCCAATTCATCCCGGGACTAGCGGGAAGCAATGAGCAGTTCTTC. It is translated as CASSQFIPGLAGSNEQFF.

The chain links TRBV20-1 to TRBJ2-7, with 8 bases matching TRBD2. V gave up 2 bases and J gave up 2 bases; unmatched junction bases: 2. The CDR3 extends over 13 amino acids. Germline assignment: CDR1 DFQATT and CDR2 SNEGSKA (reference sequence). In nucleotides, the CDR3 is TGCAGTGCTAGACTTAGCGGGGCCTACGAGCAGTACTTC. It codes for CSARLSGAYEQYF.

Concerning this clonotype itself: One end of the junction varies from germline; a read error may be responsible. This chain uses TRBV5-4 with TRBJ2-1; 7 bases agree with TRBD2. Germline V gene lookup returns CDR1 SGHNT and CDR2 YYREEE (reference sequence). The CDR3 is 14 residues long. The CDR3: CASSPRSSGIERFF. The CDR3 nucleotides are TGTGCCAGCAGCCCTCGCTCAAGCGGGATTGAGCGGTTCTTC.

This clonotype was seen more than once but under ten times. The genes are TRBV21-1 and TRBJ2-3; the DNA was not compared with TRBD2, the D call given in the table. TRBV21-1 has pseudogene status. The CDR3 length is 16 residues. Written as DNA, the CDR3 is TGTGCCAGCAGCAAAGGCTGGCGGGAGAGGGCAGATACGCAGTATTTT. Protein: CASSKGWRERADTQYF.

The CDR3 reads CASRTARSTGELFF. The DNA of the CDR3 is TGTGCCAGCAGAACGGCTAGATCCACCGGGGAGCTGTTTTTT. This chain connects TRBV28 to TRBJ2-2, with D unresolved. Trimming removed 6 bases at V and 4 bases at J, with 12 bases between. The CDR3 has 14 amino acids. Germline V lookup: CDR1 MDHEN, CDR2 SYDVKM.

This clonotype was found a few times. The CDR3 here is CASSARGPGTGELFF. CDR3 nucleotides: TGTGCCAGCTCAGCGAGGGGCCCGGGCACCGGGGAGCTGTTTTTT. This sequence joins TRBV18 and TRBJ2-2; D is perhaps TRBD1 or TRBD2 (5 bases each). The CDR3 loop spans 15 amino acids. V dropped 5 bases and J dropped 4 bases, with 14 bases sitting between them. Looked up from germline, CDR1 is KGHSH and CDR2 is LQKENI.

Regarding this clonotype: One end of the junction fails to match germline, which may point to a read error. The genes are TRBV28 and TRBJ2-4; 9 bases match TRBD1. The germline CDR1 and CDR2 sequences are MDHEN and SYDVKM. CDR3 length: 12 amino acids. The CDR3 bases are TGTGCCAGCAGTTACAGGGGGCGCCTTTCGGACTTC. Translating gives CASSYRGRLSDF.

The chain uses TRBV4-3 and TRBJ2-3, with 11 bases identical to TRBD1. CDR1 LGHNA and CDR2 YSLEER come from the germline V gene. The J segment lost 3 bases and the V segment lost 1 base, leaving 9 bases of the junction unmatched. The CDR3 covers 18 residues. The CDR3 spells CASSQVLRTGGRTDTQYF. CDR3 sequence (DNA): TGCGCCAGCAGCCAAGTTCTCCGGACAGGGGGCAGGACAGATACGCAGTATTTT.

The J gene is TRBJ2-3, the V gene TRBV7-3; TRBD2 agrees at 11 bases. Germline V lookup: CDR1 SGHTA, CDR2 FQGTGA. This CDR3 is 14 amino acids long. J lost 2 bases, V lost 6 bases, and 1 base had no gene match. CDR3 nucleotides: TGTGCCAGCAGACTAGCGGGAGACACAGATACGCAGTATTTT. The encoded protein is CASRLAGDTDTQYF.

This chain connects TRBV2 to TRBJ2-5; tentative D call: TRBD2 (7 bases). V dropped 8 bases and J dropped 5 bases, with 21 bases sitting between them. Per germline, CDR1 SNHLY and CDR2 FYNNEI. The CDR3 consists of 15 residues. The DNA of the CDR3 is TGTGCCAGCTCCCTGGAGGGGGGGCTGAGGGAGACCCAGTACTTC. The encoded protein is CASSLEGGLRETQYF. Full variable domain (missing parts from reference TRBV2 and TRBJ2-5): EPEVTQTPSHQVTQMGQEVILRCVPISNHLYFYWYRQILGQKVEFLVSFYNNEISEKSEIFDDQFSVERPDGSNFTLKIRSTKLEDSAMYFCASSLEGGLRETQYFGPGTRLLVL.

This sequence joins TRBV18 and TRBJ2-3; maybe TRBD2 (5 bases). CDR1 and CDR2 (germline): KGHSH, LQKENI. The CDR3 covers 13 residues. V dropped 3 bases and J dropped 4 bases, with 8 bases sitting between them. This chain's CDR3 is CASSPLAPDTQYF. Here the CDR3 DNA reads TGTGCCAGCTCACCCCTAGCCCCAGATACGCAGTATTTT. The variable domain in full, with the rest retrieved from reference TRBV18 and TRBJ2-3, is NAGVMQNPRHLVRRRGQEARLRCSPMKGHSHVYWYRQLPEEGLKFMVYLQKENIIDESGMPKERFSAEFPKEGPSILRIQQVVRGDSAAYFCASSPLAPDTQYFGPGTRLTVL.